Below are 20 T cell receptor beta chains sequenced from a single sample in a study of OX40 agonist ivuxolimab in advanced cancers. The protocol was immunoSEQ multiplex PCR, while the TCRdb copy is restricted to in-frame clones and leaves out a portion. The sample includes roughly 80,000 clones, about 89% of them seen just once. This sample comprised CD4+ or CD8+ T cells sorted from blood, obtained in a trial of the OX40 agonist ivuxolimab. Source of these receptors: an adult with an advanced solid tumor such as melanoma, head and neck, liver or kidney cancer.

The chain uses TRBV6-6 and TRBJ2-5, with a weak D call TRBD1 (6 bases). This CDR3 is 12 amino acids long. CDR1 and CDR2 (germline): MNHNY, SVGAGI (reference sequence). V was trimmed by 6 bases and J by 10 bases, leaving 15 bases between them. The CDR3 loop is CASRESQGSQYF. CDR3 sequence (DNA): TGTGCCAGCAGAGAATCCCAGGGGAGCCAGTACTTC.

V gene TRBV18 combines with J gene TRBJ1-2; D ambiguous. CDR1 KGHSH and CDR2 LQKENI come from the germline V gene. This CDR3 region has 14 residues. Deletions cut 6 bases from V and 7 bases from J, with 18 bases between. Here the CDR3 reads CASSQGEGIGGYTF. The CDR3 bases are TGTGCCAGCTCCCAAGGCGAGGGAATTGGTGGCTACACCTTC.

This chain uses TRBV6-5 with TRBJ1-1; no clear D. Germline CDR1 reads MNHEY; CDR2 reads SVGAGI. The CDR3 has 13 residues. Trimming shortened V by 2 bases and J by 4 bases, and 8 bases separated the two germline ends. As DNA, the CDR3 is TGTGCCAGCAGTTACGGGAGGAGCACTGAAGCTTTCTTT. Translated, it gives CASSYGRSTEAFF.

The chain carries TRBV19 and TRBJ1-2; 7 bases align to TRBD1. CDR1 and CDR2 (germline): LNHDA, SQIVND (reference sequence). The junction had 14 bases not matched to a gene; V was cut back by 7 bases and J by 6 bases. The CDR3 runs 15 residues. The CDR3 loop reads CASTNKGGTGDGYTF. The CDR3 DNA reads as TGTGCCAGTACCAACAAAGGGGGTACAGGGGATGGCTACACCTTC.

This clone appeared a single time. V gene TRBV18 combines with J gene TRBJ1-2; D is uncertain. CDR3 size: 13 residues. The germline gives CDR1 KGHSH, CDR2 LQKENI. V gave up 6 bases and J gave up 1 base, with 9 bases separating them. The DNA of the CDR3 is TGTGCCAGCTCCCGGACGGATAACTATGGCTACACCTTC. Its translation is CASSRTDNYGYTF.

The V gene is TRBV5-1, the J gene TRBJ2-7; 7 nucleotides align to TRBD2. This CDR3 is 15 amino acids long. Germline CDR1 and CDR2: SGHRS and YFSETQ. V lost 6 bases, J lost 2 bases, and 11 bases stayed unmatched. The CDR3 nucleotides are TGCGCCAGCACCTCCGGGGACGCGGGAGCCTACGAGCAGTACTTC. Translation gives CASTSGDAGAYEQYF.

The CDR3 sequence: CASSPGGGTHSYEQYF. CDR3 bases: TGTGCCAGCAGTCCGGGGGGCGGGACTCACTCCTACGAGCAGTACTTC. This chain joins TRBV6-6 and TRBJ2-7, with D maybe TRBD2 (7 bases). CDR1 is MNHNY, CDR2 SVGAGI, per germline (reference sequence). V lost 5 bases to trimming and J lost 0 bases, with 17 bases between them. The CDR3 runs to 16 residues.

The V and J genes are TRBV18 and TRBJ2-3, with D unclear. CDR1 is KGHSH and CDR2 is LQKENI in the germline V gene. V was cut by 1 base and J by 4 bases, with 15 bases left in between. This CDR3 spans 16 amino acids. CDR3 DNA sequence: TGTGCCAGCTCACCACAAGGCGGCAGTTCCGCAGATACGCAGTATTTT. Translated, it gives CASSPQGGSSADTQYF.

The chain joins TRBV5-1 to TRBJ1-1, with D unresolved. Trimming stripped 0 bases from V and 6 bases from J, with 9 bases between. CDR1 and CDR2 from the germline V gene are SGHRS and YFSETQ. The CDR3 length is 13 residues. CDR3 bases: TGCGCCAGCAGCTTGGCCCCTCTTTCTGAAGCTTTCTTT. Its protein product is CASSLAPLSEAFF.

This chain connects TRBV10-3 to TRBJ1-3; D remains unclear. The CDR3 spans 14 residues. CDR1 is ENHRY and CDR2 is SYGVKD in the germline V gene. V shed 3 bases and J shed 4 bases, with 10 bases lying between them. CDR3 region: CAISDGQSGNTIYF. The CDR3 nucleotides read TGTGCCATCAGTGATGGGCAAAGCGGAAACACCATATATTTT.

V usage is TRBV19 and J usage is TRBJ2-1, with 9 bases lining up with TRBD1. Per the germline V gene, CDR1 is LNHDA and CDR2 is SQIVND (reference sequence). After removal of 6 bases from V and 5 bases from J, the junction contained 14 bases not matched to a gene. The CDR3 is made up of 17 amino acids. CDR3 coding DNA: TGTGCCAGTAGGCTAGGGGACAGGGCAACCCCCAACAATGAGCAGTTCTTC. Protein sequence: CASRLGDRATPNNEQFF.

The rearrangement joins TRBV6-5 to TRBJ1-2; D is ambiguous. Trimming took off 4 bases at V and 2 bases at J, with 14 bases between the two ends. Germline V gene data show CDR1 as MNHEY and CDR2 as SVGAGI. This CDR3 is built from 15 residues. CDR3 residues: CASSFSVGRNYGYTF. The CDR3 region has the DNA TGTGCCAGCAGTTTTTCCGTCGGGAGAAACTATGGCTACACCTTC.

This chain links TRBV2 with TRBJ2-5; perhaps TRBD1 as D (6 bases). The J call is uncertain, as TRBJ2-7 better fits the DNA end. This CDR3 spans 13 amino acids. Germline values: CDR1 SNHLY, CDR2 FYNNEI. CDR3 coding DNA: TGTGCCAGCAGTCGGACAGCAAGTTACGAGCAGTACTTC. Residues: CASSRTASYEQYF.

The chain is built from TRBV4-1 and TRBJ2-1; 7 bases fit TRBD2. The V gene's germline CDR1 is MGHRA and CDR2 YSYEKL. V was pared by 6 bases and J by 5 bases, with 4 bases of the junction left unmatched. The CDR3 runs 13 residues. The chain's CDR3 is CASSRDYHNEQFF. The CDR3 DNA sequence: TGCGCCAGCAGTCGGGACTACCACAATGAGCAGTTCTTC.

This chain links TRBV5-6 with TRBJ1-1; no firm D call. Germline CDR1 reads SGHDT; CDR2 reads YYEEEE. V lost 2 bases, J lost 1 base, and 9 bases lay in between. This CDR3 contains 14 residues. CDR3 DNA sequence: TGTGCCAGCAGCTTTGGCAGACCGAACACTGAAGCTTTCTTT. Translation: CASSFGRPNTEAFF.

The CDR3 reads CASSPYRGQNEKLFF. The CDR3 bases are TGTGCCAGCAGCCCCTACCGGGGACAGAATGAAAAACTGTTTTTT. The chain recombines TRBV7-2 with TRBJ1-4; 7 positions agree with TRBD1. CDR3 length: 15 amino acids. J was trimmed by 5 bases and V by 5 bases; bases with no gene match: 8. The V gene's germline CDR1 is SGHTA and CDR2 FQGNSA.

This clone was counted a few times. This chain uses TRBV7-9 with TRBJ2-1; TRBD1 aligns across 8 bases. CDR3 length: 14 amino acids. V shed 4 bases and J 6 bases; nucleotides not matched to a gene: 5. In germline, CDR1 is SEHNR, CDR2 FQNEAQ (reference sequence). The CDR3 region is CASSSDRALNEQFF. Written as DNA, the CDR3 is TGTGCCAGCAGCTCGGACAGGGCTCTCAATGAGCAGTTCTTC.

In DNA, the CDR3 is TGTGCCAGCAGCTTAGGGGACATATCCATCGGCTACACCTTC. Protein product: CASSLGDISIGYTF. The rearrangement uses TRBV7-2 and TRBJ1-2, with a possible D match to TRBD1 (6 bases). V gave up 1 base and J gave up 8 bases, with 14 bases separating them. CDR3 length equals 14 residues. Germline V CDR1 and CDR2: SGHTA, FQGNSA.

The chain carries TRBV7-2 and TRBJ2-1; the match to TRBD2 covers 8 bases. This CDR3 has 15 residues. V lost 5 bases to trimming and J lost 9 bases; unmatched junction nucleotides: 12. Germline CDR1 SGHTA, CDR2 FQGNSA. The CDR3 DNA reads TGTGCCAGCAGCCCCGGTGGGAGCGGGAGATTTGAGCAGTTCTTC. It translates to CASSPGGSGRFEQFF.

The chain uses TRBV10-2 and TRBJ2-3, with TRBD2 matching 10 bases. This CDR3 has 16 amino acids. V shed 5 bases, J shed 1 base, and the junction held 6 bases outside the gene matches. Germline loops: CDR1 WSHSY, CDR2 SAAADI. The CDR3 bases are TGCGCCAGCAGTCCTAGCGGGAGAAGTGGCACAGATACGCAGTATTTT. It is translated as CASSPSGRSGTDTQYF.